These 27 T cell receptor beta chains were sequenced from one sample in a study of cytomegalovirus exposure and HLA in healthy donors. The table came from immunoSEQ multiplex PCR; TCRdb's copy has only in-frame clones and leaves some out. The repertoire holds roughly 230,000 clones, around 91% seen once, with roughly 3% in the top ten. The sequenced material came from PBMCs. The receptor set was obtained from a woman aged 25 to 39 in good health and CMV-seronegative.

The rearrangement links TRBV15 to TRBJ2-2, with D hard to call. The length of the CDR3 is 14 residues. V was cut by 0 bases and J by 4 bases, with 6 bases left in between. Germline V gene lookup returns CDR1 LNHNV and CDR2 YYDKDF (reference sequence). This chain's CDR3 is CATSRERRTGELFF. In DNA, the CDR3 is TGTGCCACCAGCAGAGAGAGGCGCACCGGGGAGCTGTTTTTT.

V gene TRBV28 combines with J gene TRBJ1-2, with TRBD1 matching over 7 bases. The CDR3 runs 15 residues. Trimming removed 4 bases from V and 4 bases from J; junction bases left unmatched: 9. The V gene's germline CDR1 is MDHEN and CDR2 SYDVKM. This CDR3 is CASSWAGQVLYGYTF. The CDR3 nucleotides are TGTGCCAGCAGTTGGGCCGGACAGGTCCTCTATGGCTACACCTTC.

The chain uses TRBV2 and TRBJ2-1; tentative D call: TRBD1 (7 bases). Germline values: CDR1 SNHLY, CDR2 FYNNEI. Deletions cut 4 bases from V and 8 bases from J, with 21 bases between. This CDR3 region has 16 residues. The CDR3 DNA follows: TGTGCCAGCAGTGCTGGCAGGGGGAGGATAGCCGATGAGCAGTTCTTC. It encodes CASSAGRGRIADEQFF.

This sequence joins TRBV28 and TRBJ2-7, with 8 nucleotides matching TRBD2. This CDR3 has 15 residues. Germline CDR1 and CDR2: MDHEN and SYDVKM. J gave up 3 bases and V 8 bases, and 12 bases lay outside the gene matches. The chain's CDR3 is CASRLTGLVDYEQYF. As DNA, the CDR3 is TGTGCCAGCCGACTGACGGGACTAGTCGACTACGAGCAGTACTTC.

V is TRBV2 and J is TRBJ2-7; TRBD1 matches at 7 bases. V shed 1 base and J 2 bases; nucleotides not matched to a gene: 5. Germline values: CDR1 SNHLY, CDR2 FYNNEI. This CDR3 spans 15 amino acids. The CDR3 nucleotides read TGTGCCAGCAGTGAAGGACAGGGAAAAACCTACGAGCAGTACTTC. Translating gives CASSEGQGKTYEQYF.

This chain links TRBV27 with TRBJ1-5, with D uncertain. Germline V CDR1 and CDR2: MNHEY, SMNVEV (reference sequence). V lost 5 bases, J lost 3 bases, and 8 bases lay in between. CDR3 size: 13 residues. The CDR3 DNA sequence: TGTGCCAGCAGTCCCGCCGTCAATCAGCCCCAGCATTTT. The encoded protein is CASSPAVNQPQHF.

This clone was seen more than once but under ten times. The V gene is TRBV6-1, the J gene TRBJ1-2, with D uncertain. Germline V gene data show CDR1 as MNHNS and CDR2 as SASEGT. The CDR3 spans 12 residues. Trimming left V 0 bases short and J 7 bases short, with 6 bases between. CDR3 nucleotides: TGTGCCAGCAGTGAAGCAGGGTTTGGCTACACCTTC. Its protein product is CASSEAGFGYTF.

V and J are TRBV6-5 and TRBJ2-3; D is unclear. Germline CDR1 and CDR2: MNHEY and SVGAGI. There are 12 residues in the CDR3. V lost 4 bases, J lost 4 bases, and 6 bases lay in between. For the CDR3, the DNA is TGTGCCAGCAGTTTACTTTCAGATACGCAGTATTTT. Translated: CASSLLSDTQYF.

The chain combines TRBV28 with TRBJ1-2; no firm D call. Germline V gene data show CDR1 as MDHEN and CDR2 as SYDVKM. V was trimmed by 10 bases and J by 5 bases, leaving 20 bases between them. CDR3 length: 14 residues. The CDR3 loop reads CATKEVPREYGYTF. CDR3 nucleotides: TGTGCCACCAAAGAGGTACCGCGTGAATATGGCTACACCTTC.

The chain has TRBV27 and TRBJ2-1; D gene uncertain. The germline V gene has CDR1 MNHEY and CDR2 SMNVEV (reference sequence). The CDR3 is made up of 14 amino acids. Trimming cost V 0 bases and J 4 bases, with 7 bases left between them. The DNA of the CDR3 is TGTGCCAGCAGTTTATCCAGAGGATACAATGAGCAGTTCTTC. Protein product: CASSLSRGYNEQFF.

This rearrangement joins TRBV6-6 to TRBJ1-1; TRBD1 matches 8 bases. V was clipped by 5 bases and J by 5 bases; unmatched bases: 13. Germline CDR1 and CDR2: MNHNY and SVGAGI (reference sequence). This CDR3 is built from 16 residues. CDR3 region: CASSTAAGGAGTEAFF. CDR3 coding DNA: TGTGCCAGCAGTACTGCGGCAGGGGGCGCCGGAACTGAAGCTTTCTTT.

V and J are TRBV2 and TRBJ2-1, with TRBD2 matching over 12 bases. CDR3 size: 15 residues. Germline V gene lookup returns CDR1 SNHLY and CDR2 FYNNEI. J lost 9 bases, V lost 5 bases, and 8 bases had no gene match. The CDR3 DNA follows: TGTGCCAGCAGTAGAGGACTAGCGGGATCGCGTGAGCAGTTCTTC. Protein sequence: CASSRGLAGSREQFF.

V is TRBV19 and J is TRBJ1-2; D is perhaps TRBD1 (5 bases). V lost 5 bases to trimming and J lost 2 bases, with 12 bases between them. This CDR3 spans 14 amino acids. Germline values: CDR1 LNHDA, CDR2 SQIVND (reference sequence). The CDR3 sequence is CASSLRQTNYGYTF. The CDR3 DNA reads as TGTGCCAGTAGTCTTAGACAGACCAACTATGGCTACACCTTC.

As concerns this clone: A read error may produce the germline difference seen at one junction end. The V and J genes are TRBV9 and TRBJ2-2; a possible D gene is TRBD1 (5 bases). CDR1 is SGDLS and CDR2 is YYNGEE in the germline V gene. The CDR3 spans 12 residues. CDR3 in amino acids: CASSPDTVELFF. The CDR3 DNA reads TGTGCCAGCAGCCCGGACACCGTGGAGCTGTTTTTT.

CDR3 region: CASSVASGDRADFNEKLFF. In nucleotides, the CDR3 is TGTGCCAGCAGCGTAGCTAGCGGGGACCGAGCGGACTTTAATGAAAAACTGTTTTTT. This chain joins TRBV9 and TRBJ1-4, with D possibly TRBD1 on 5 matching bases. The CDR3 covers 19 residues. With 0 bases removed from V and 4 bases from J, the gap between germline ends came to 22 bases. Germline V gene sequence: CDR1 SGDLS, CDR2 YYNGEE.

CDR3 coding DNA: TGTGCCAGCAGCCAAAGCGGGAACAGCTACAATGAGCAGTTCTTC. This gives the protein CASSQSGNSYNEQFF. The rearrangement uses TRBV9 and TRBJ2-1; TRBD2 matches at 7 bases. There are 15 residues in the CDR3. The V and J ends lost 4 bases and 3 bases, in that order; junction bases with no gene match: 7. Germline V gives CDR1 SGDLS, CDR2 YYNGEE.

The chain uses TRBV11-2 and TRBJ2-7; 9 bases line up with TRBD1. This CDR3 spans 15 amino acids. After removal of 3 bases from V and 2 bases from J, the junction contained 5 bases not matched to a gene. Germline CDR1 is SGHAT and CDR2 is FQNNGV. The CDR3 DNA reads TGTGCCAGCAGCTTGCGGGACAGGGTCCCCTACGAGCAGTACTTC. Its protein is CASSLRDRVPYEQYF. The full variable domain, its missing parts supplied by reference TRBV11-2 and TRBJ2-7, is EAGVAQSPRYKIIEKRQSVAFWCNPISGHATLYWYQQILGQGPKLLIQFQNNGVVDDSQLPKDRFSAERLKGVDSTLKIQPAKLEDSAVYLCASSLRDRVPYEQYFGPGTRLTVT.

The gene calls are TRBV28 and TRBJ2-7; a weak D match, TRBD1 (6 bases). V lost 5 bases, J lost 4 bases, and 9 bases lay in between. Germline-derived CDR1 and CDR2 are MDHEN and SYDVKM. This CDR3 is 12 amino acids long. CDR3 in DNA: TGTGCCAGCAGTACGGACAGTTACGAGCAGTACTTC. It specifies CASSTDSYEQYF.

This rearrangement joins TRBV6-5 to TRBJ2-3, with D unresolved. Trimming left V 6 bases short and J 0 bases short, with 10 bases between. Germline assignment: CDR1 MNHEY and CDR2 SVGAGI. The CDR3 runs 14 residues. The CDR3 DNA reads as TGTGCCAGCAGGGTCGGATGGAGCACAGATACGCAGTATTTT. Residues: CASRVGWSTDTQYF.

This clone is a singleton in its sample. J is TRBJ1-1 and V is TRBV29-1; TRBD1 matches 7 bases. Germline values: CDR1 SQVTM, CDR2 ANQGSEA. V lost 7 bases and J lost 5; bases outside the gene matches: 7. The CDR3 has 12 amino acids. The CDR3 is CSARQGGTEAFF. The CDR3 bases are TGCAGCGCCCGACAGGGTGGGACTGAAGCTTTCTTT. Based on the CDR3 plus reference TRBV29-1 and TRBJ1-1, the full variable domain is SAVISQKPSRDICQRGTSLTIQCQVDSQVTMMFWYRQQPGQSLTLIATANQGSEATYESGFVIDKFPISRPNLTFSTLTVSNMSPEDSSIYLCSARQGGTEAFFGQGTRLTVV.

This chain links TRBV4-3 with TRBJ2-1; TRBD2 aligns across 9 bases. The CDR3 is 18 residues long. Germline trimming cut 0 bases from V and 10 bases from J; bases unmatched to any gene: 16. The germline V gene has CDR1 LGHNA and CDR2 YSLEER. The CDR3 loop reads CASSQELAGGSRVGEQFF. Here the CDR3 DNA reads TGCGCCAGCAGCCAAGAGTTGGCGGGAGGGTCACGAGTCGGGGAGCAGTTCTTC.

The rearrangement links TRBV6-5 to TRBJ2-3, with 10 bases aligning to TRBD2. The junction had 2 bases not matched to a gene; V was cut back by 2 bases and J by 3 bases. Germline loops: CDR1 MNHEY, CDR2 SVGAGI. The CDR3 consists of 15 residues. CDR3 region: CASSYLAGVTDTQYF. As DNA, the CDR3 is TGTGCCAGCAGTTACCTAGCGGGAGTAACAGATACGCAGTATTTT.

With respect to this clone: Other DNA variants within this sample encode the same CDR3. This chain links TRBV29-1 with TRBJ2-3; no clear D. Germline V lookup: CDR1 SQVTM, CDR2 ANQGSEA. This CDR3 has 11 amino acids. V was trimmed by 3 bases and J by 3 bases, leaving 4 bases between them. The CDR3 DNA reads as TGCAGCGTTGAGCGGACAGATACGCAGTATTTT. Translating gives CSVERTDTQYF.

The V call is TRBV7-2, the J call TRBJ1-4; tentatively, D is TRBD1 (6 bases). The CDR3 is 11 residues long. Germline lookup yields CDR1 SGHTA and CDR2 FQGNSA. V was shortened by 6 bases and J by 17 bases, with 16 bases between the two germline ends. Written as DNA, the CDR3 is TGTGCCAGCAGAACCGGGACAAGGCTCTTTTTT. Amino acid sequence: CASRTGTRLFF. The complete variable domain, with remaining parts taken from reference TRBV7-2 and TRBJ1-4, reads GAGVSQSPSNKVTEKGKDVELRCDPISGHTALYWYRQSLGQGLEFLIYFQGNSAPDKSGLPSDRFSAERTGGSVSTLTIQRTQQEDSAVYLCASRTGTRLFFGSGTQLSVL.

The chain has TRBV9 and TRBJ2-7; 9 bases align to TRBD2. J lost 6 bases, V lost 8 bases, and 9 bases had no gene match. Germline CDR1 reads SGDLS; CDR2 reads YYNGEE. The CDR3 sequence is 13 residues long. For the CDR3, the DNA is TGTGCCAGTAATAAAGCGGGAGGTTTCGAGCAGTACTTC. This sequence encodes CASNKAGGFEQYF.

V and J are TRBV10-3 and TRBJ1-2; D unclear. This CDR3 is built from 13 residues. In germline, CDR1 is ENHRY, CDR2 SYGVKD. The germline V and J ends were trimmed by 6 bases and 3 bases, with 11 bases remaining between them. The CDR3 region is CAISPDAYYGYTF. The CDR3 DNA reads as TGTGCCATCAGCCCAGACGCTTACTATGGCTACACCTTC.

CDR3 sequence reads: CASSSSVDEQFF. The CDR3 DNA sequence: TGCGCCAGCAGCTCCTCAGTGGATGAGCAGTTCTTC. The chain joins TRBV5-1 to TRBJ2-1; D not resolved. Trimming took 3 bases from V and 8 from J, leaving 9 bases between them. This CDR3 has 12 amino acids. Germline V gives CDR1 SGHRS, CDR2 YFSETQ. Using reference TRBV5-1 and TRBJ2-1 for the parts outside the CDR3, the full variable domain is KAGVTQTPRYLIKTRGQQVTLSCSPISGHRSVSWYQQTPGQGLQFLFEYFSETQRNKGNFPGRFSGRQFSNSRSEMNVSTLELGDSALYLCASSSSVDEQFFGPGTRLTVL.